This entry describes one T cell receptor beta chain. The CDR3 is made up of 16 amino acids. Germline trimming cut 4 bases from V and 0 bases from J; bases unmatched to any gene: 7. CDR1 and CDR2 from the germline V gene are SGHRS and YFSETQ. Unique molecular identifiers were used to barcode this TCRbeta library. TCRdb processed the PCR reads anew with MiXCR; each CDR3 protein has one entry. Here the sample spans approximately 420,000 distinct CDR3 sequences, about 11% being singletons. This sample stems from a study of T-cell reconstitution after alpha-beta-depleted transplantation in children. The chain links TRBV5-1 to TRBJ1-3, with 7 bases matching TRBD1. The source of this sequence is a human donor who donated a stem cell graft to a child with acute myeloid leukemia. The sequenced sample was PBMCs from the stem cell graft donor, obtained from the stem cell graft. The CDR3 is CASSTGGQSSGNTIYF. CDR3 DNA: TGCGCCAGCAGCACCGGGGGACAGTCCTCTGGAAACACCATATATTTT.